Each of the 3 T cell receptor beta chains below was sequenced from the same sample in a study of blood T cell repertoires in COVID-19. Sequencing was performed with immunoSEQ multiplex PCR; in TCRdb, only in-frame clones are kept and a portion is missing. In the table there are a few hundred thousand clones, approximately 78% of which are singletons. Sequencing input: peripheral blood. These receptors were obtained from a woman over 75 with acute or convalescent COVID-19.

The chain uses TRBV2 and TRBJ2-5; 10 bases agree with TRBD2. Trimming took 4 bases from V and 5 from J; bases not matched to a gene: 7. The CDR3 is 15 residues long. Germline CDR1 is SNHLY and CDR2 is FYNNEI. CDR3 DNA sequence: TGTGCCAGCAGTGGTCTAGCGGGGGCATATGAGACCCAGTACTTC. Residues: CASSGLAGAYETQYF.

The V and J genes are TRBV5-1 and TRBJ2-3; tentative D call: TRBD2 (5 bases). CDR3 length: 15 residues. V lost 2 bases and J lost 2, with 12 bases in between. CDR1 and CDR2 (germline): SGHRS, YFSETQ. The CDR3 nucleotides read TGCGCCAGCAGCTTCGCCGACGGACTCACAGATACGCAGTATTTT. Its translation: CASSFADGLTDTQYF.

The chain employs TRBV27 and TRBJ2-3; 7 bases fit TRBD1. The CDR3 has 14 residues. Germline CDR1 reads MNHEY; CDR2 reads SMNVEV (reference sequence). V lost 5 bases and J lost 4; bases outside the gene matches: 6. CDR3 loop: CASSIDRVSDTQYF. CDR3 DNA sequence: TGTGCCAGCAGTATAGACAGGGTTTCAGATACGCAGTATTTT.